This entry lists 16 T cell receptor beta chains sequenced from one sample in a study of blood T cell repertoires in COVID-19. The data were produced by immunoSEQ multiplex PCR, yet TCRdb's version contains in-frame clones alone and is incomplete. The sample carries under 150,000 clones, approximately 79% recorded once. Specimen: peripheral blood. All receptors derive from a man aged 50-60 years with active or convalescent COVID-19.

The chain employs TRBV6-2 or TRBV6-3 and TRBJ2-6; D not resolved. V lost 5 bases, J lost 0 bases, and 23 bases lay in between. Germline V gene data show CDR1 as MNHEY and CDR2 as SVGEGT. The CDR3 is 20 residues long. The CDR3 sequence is CASSLVQAFLQISGANVLTF. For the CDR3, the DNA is TGTGCCAGCAGTCTCGTGCAGGCCTTTTTACAGATCTCTGGGGCCAACGTCCTGACTTTC.

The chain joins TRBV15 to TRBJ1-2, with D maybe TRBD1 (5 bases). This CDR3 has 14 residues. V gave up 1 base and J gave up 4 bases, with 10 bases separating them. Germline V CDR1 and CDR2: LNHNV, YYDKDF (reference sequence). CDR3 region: CATSRGGEGYGYTF. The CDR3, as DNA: TGTGCCACCAGCAGAGGAGGGGAGGGCTATGGCTACACCTTC.

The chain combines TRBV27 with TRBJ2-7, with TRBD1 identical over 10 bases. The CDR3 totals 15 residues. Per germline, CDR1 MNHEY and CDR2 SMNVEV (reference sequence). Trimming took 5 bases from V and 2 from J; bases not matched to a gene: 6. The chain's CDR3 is CASSPSGQGAYEQYF. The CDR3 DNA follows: TGTGCCAGCAGTCCTAGTGGACAGGGGGCCTACGAGCAGTACTTC.

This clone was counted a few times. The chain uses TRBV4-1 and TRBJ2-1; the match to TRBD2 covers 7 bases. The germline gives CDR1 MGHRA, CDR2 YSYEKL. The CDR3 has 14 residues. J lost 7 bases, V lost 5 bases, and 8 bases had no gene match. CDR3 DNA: TGCGCCAGCAGCGCCAGCGGGGCCTGGAATGAGCAGTTCTTC. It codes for CASSASGAWNEQFF.

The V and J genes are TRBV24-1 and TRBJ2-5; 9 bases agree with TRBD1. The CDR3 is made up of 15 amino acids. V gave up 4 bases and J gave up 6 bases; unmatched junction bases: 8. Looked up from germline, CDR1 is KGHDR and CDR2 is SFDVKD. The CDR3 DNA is TGTGCCACCAGTGACGGGACAGGGAGGAGGCAGACCCAGTACTTC. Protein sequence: CATSDGTGRRQTQYF.

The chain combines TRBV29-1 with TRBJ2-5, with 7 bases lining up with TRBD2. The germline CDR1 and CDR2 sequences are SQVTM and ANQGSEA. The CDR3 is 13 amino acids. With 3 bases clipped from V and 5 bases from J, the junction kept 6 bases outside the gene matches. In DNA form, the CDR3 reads TGCAGCGTTGATGGCGGGACTACCGAGACCCAGTACTTC. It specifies CSVDGGTTETQYF.

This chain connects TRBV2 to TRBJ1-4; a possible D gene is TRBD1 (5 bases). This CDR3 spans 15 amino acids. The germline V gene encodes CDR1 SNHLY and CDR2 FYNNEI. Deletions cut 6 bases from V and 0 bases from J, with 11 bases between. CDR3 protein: CASRQERATNEKLFF. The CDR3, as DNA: TGTGCCAGCAGACAGGAACGGGCAACTAATGAAAAACTGTTTTTT.

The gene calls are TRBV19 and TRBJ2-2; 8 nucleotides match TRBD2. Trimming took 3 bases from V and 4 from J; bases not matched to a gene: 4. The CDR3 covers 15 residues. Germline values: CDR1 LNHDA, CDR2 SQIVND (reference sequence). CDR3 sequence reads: CASSIGGDITGELFF. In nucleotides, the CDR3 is TGTGCCAGTAGTATCGGGGGGGATATCACCGGGGAGCTGTTTTTT.

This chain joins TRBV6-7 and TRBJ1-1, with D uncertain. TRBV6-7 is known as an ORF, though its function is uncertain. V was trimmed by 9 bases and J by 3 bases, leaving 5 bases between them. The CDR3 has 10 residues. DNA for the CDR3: TGTGCCAGGTCCGACACTGAAGCTTTCTTT. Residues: CARSDTEAFF.

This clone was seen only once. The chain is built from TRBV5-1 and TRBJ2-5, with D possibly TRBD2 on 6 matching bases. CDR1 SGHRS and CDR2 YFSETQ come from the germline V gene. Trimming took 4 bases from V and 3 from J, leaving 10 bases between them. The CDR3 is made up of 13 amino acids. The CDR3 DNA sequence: TGCGCCAGCAGCAGGACTACTAAAGAGACCCAGTACTTC. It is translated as CASSRTTKETQYF.

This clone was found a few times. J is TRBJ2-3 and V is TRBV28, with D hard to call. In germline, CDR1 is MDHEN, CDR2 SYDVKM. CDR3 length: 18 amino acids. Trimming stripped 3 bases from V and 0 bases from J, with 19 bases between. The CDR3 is CASSFPAGSYSSTDTQYF. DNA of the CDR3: TGTGCCAGCAGTTTCCCCGCAGGCTCCTATTCTAGCACAGATACGCAGTATTTT.

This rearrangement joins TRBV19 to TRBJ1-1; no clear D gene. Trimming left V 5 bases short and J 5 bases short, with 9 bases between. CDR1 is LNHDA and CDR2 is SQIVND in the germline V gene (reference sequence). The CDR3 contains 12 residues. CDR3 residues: CASSSGYTEAFF. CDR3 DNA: TGTGCCAGTAGTTCCGGGTATACTGAAGCTTTCTTT.

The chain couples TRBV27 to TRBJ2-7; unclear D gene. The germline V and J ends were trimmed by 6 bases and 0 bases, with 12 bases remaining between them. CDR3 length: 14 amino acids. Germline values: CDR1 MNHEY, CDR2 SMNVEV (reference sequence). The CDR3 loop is CASSSRLISYEQYF. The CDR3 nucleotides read TGTGCCAGCAGCTCTAGACTCATCTCCTACGAGCAGTACTTC.

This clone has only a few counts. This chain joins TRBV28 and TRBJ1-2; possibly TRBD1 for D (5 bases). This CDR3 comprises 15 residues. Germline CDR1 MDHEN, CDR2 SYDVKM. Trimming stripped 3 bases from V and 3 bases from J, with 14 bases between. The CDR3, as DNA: TGTGCCAGCAGTTTGGGAGGGGCAGACTACTATGGCTACACCTTC. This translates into CASSLGGADYYGYTF.

The CDR3 bases are TGTGCCAGCAGCCTTTCTCCGGGACAGGGGTACGAGCAGTACTTC. Protein: CASSLSPGQGYEQYF. The gene calls are TRBV9 and TRBJ2-7, with TRBD1 matching over 10 bases. Germline CDR1 SGDLS, CDR2 YYNGEE. The CDR3 is 15 amino acids. The junction had 8 bases not matched to a gene; V was cut back by 4 bases and J by 4 bases.

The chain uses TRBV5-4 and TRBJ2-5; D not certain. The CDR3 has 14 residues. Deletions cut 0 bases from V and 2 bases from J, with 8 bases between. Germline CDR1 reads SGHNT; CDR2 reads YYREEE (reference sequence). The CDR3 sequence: CASSLDQAQETQYF. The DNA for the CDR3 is TGTGCCAGCAGCTTGGACCAGGCTCAAGAGACCCAGTACTTC.